A single sample gave rise to the 20 T cell receptor beta chains below, sequenced in a study of blood T cell repertoires in COVID-19. The repertoire was sequenced with immunoSEQ multiplex PCR; TCRdb's copy has only in-frame clones and lacks some. The data show 150,000 to 200,000 clones, with around four fifths seen just once and roughly 5% held by the top ten. The sequencing sample was made of PBMCs or T cells enriched from blood (not recorded which). All receptors come from a man aged 65 to 85 who had been exposed to COVID-19.

The J gene is TRBJ2-7, the V gene TRBV4-3, with 7 nucleotides matching TRBD2. Germline V gene data show CDR1 as LGHNA and CDR2 as YSLEER. The CDR3 is 15 residues long. The V and J ends lost 2 bases and 1 base, in that order; junction bases with no gene match: 5. For the CDR3, the DNA is TGCGCCAGCAGCCAACGTGTGGGACTATCCTACGAGCAGTACTTC. This encodes CASSQRVGLSYEQYF.

This rearrangement joins TRBV9 to TRBJ1-4; the D gene is possibly TRBD1 (5 bases). The CDR3 spans 17 residues. Germline values: CDR1 SGDLS, CDR2 YYNGEE. The V and J ends lost 0 bases and 8 bases respectively, with 20 bases between them. The DNA of the CDR3 is TGTGCCAGCAGCGTAGAGGTCAGGGCCGGCCGTGGAGAAAAACTGTTTTTT. Its translation: CASSVEVRAGRGEKLFF.

CDR3 sequence (DNA): TGTGCCAGCAGTTACTCGTTCAGAAATCAAACCTACGAGCAGTACTTC. Translating gives CASSYSFRNQTYEQYF. The rearrangement links TRBV6-2 or TRBV6-3 to TRBJ2-7; no firm D call. Germline V gives CDR1 MNHEY, CDR2 SVGEGT. V shed 0 bases and J shed 2 bases, with 14 bases lying between them. The CDR3 length is 16 residues.

CDR3 loop: CASSQDLGGDGYTF. The DNA for the CDR3 is TGCGCCAGCAGCCAAGATCTGGGGGGGGATGGCTACACCTTC. The gene calls are TRBV4-3 and TRBJ1-2; D might be TRBD1 (5 bases). Trimming took off 0 bases at V and 6 bases at J, with 11 bases between the two ends. Germline CDR1 and CDR2: LGHNA and YSLEER. The CDR3 is 14 amino acids.

This clone was found a few times. The J gene is TRBJ2-7, the V gene TRBV6-1, with 9 bases aligning to TRBD2. After removal of 4 bases from V and 0 bases from J, the junction contained 16 bases not matched to a gene. Germline V gene lookup returns CDR1 MNHNS and CDR2 SASEGT. The CDR3 has 19 amino acids. The DNA for the CDR3 is TGTGCCAGCAGTGCCTGGGCGGGAGGGAAGCTCGGGGTCTCCTACGAGCAGTACTTC. Its translation: CASSAWAGGKLGVSYEQYF.

This clone showed up just once. The chain has TRBV28 and TRBJ1-2; 7 bases match TRBD1. The length of the CDR3 is 16 residues. Germline-derived CDR1 and CDR2 are MDHEN and SYDVKM. Trimming took 7 bases from V and 7 from J; bases not matched to a gene: 18. The CDR3 region is CASIFQGGRGRGGYTF. As DNA, the CDR3 is TGTGCCAGCATTTTCCAAGGGGGCCGGGGGAGAGGTGGCTACACCTTC.

This clone has only one observation. The chain has TRBV5-4 and TRBJ2-1; TRBD2 matches 11 bases. Germline CDR1 reads SGHNT; CDR2 reads YYREEE (reference sequence). V shed 2 bases, J shed 8 bases, and the junction held 6 bases outside the gene matches. The CDR3 consists of 15 residues. CDR3: CASSFIAGGAHEQFF. The DNA of the CDR3 is TGTGCCAGCAGCTTCATAGCGGGAGGGGCCCATGAGCAGTTCTTC.

The chain couples TRBV6-4 to TRBJ2-1; 10 bases line up with TRBD2. CDR3 length: 15 residues. The trim removed 3 bases at V and 9 bases at J, leaving 8 bases unmatched. CDR1 is MRHNA, CDR2 SNTAGT, per germline. The CDR3 DNA sequence: TGTGCCAGCAGTGAAGCTAGCGGGAGTTTCTTTGAGCAGTTCTTC. Encoded protein: CASSEASGSFFEQFF.

The V gene is TRBV3-1 (or the pseudogene TRBV3-2), the J gene TRBJ1-1; D ambiguous. Germline CDR1 and CDR2: LGHDT and YNNKEL (reference sequence). The CDR3 is made up of 13 amino acids. Between the trimmed V and J ends, which lost 3 bases and 4 bases, there was a span of 9 bases. CDR3 DNA sequence: TGTGCCAGCAGCCATTCGGCGGCCACTGAAGCTTTCTTT. Translated: CASSHSAATEAFF.

V usage is TRBV3-1 (or the pseudogene TRBV3-2) and J usage is TRBJ1-4; 9 bases agree with TRBD1. Germline V gene lookup returns CDR1 LGHDT and CDR2 YNNKEL (reference sequence). The junction had 5 bases not matched to a gene; V was cut back by 2 bases and J by 7 bases. The CDR3 length is 15 residues. This CDR3 is CASSQTGQGSEKLFF. The DNA of the CDR3 is TGTGCCAGCAGCCAAACGGGACAGGGAAGTGAAAAACTGTTTTTT.

The rearrangement joins TRBV7-8 to TRBJ2-7; perhaps TRBD1 as D (6 bases). The CDR3 is 12 amino acids. V lost 5 bases and J lost 4, with 9 bases in between. Germline CDR1 and CDR2: SGHVS and FQNEAQ. The CDR3 region has the DNA TGTGCCAGCAGCCTGCAGGGGTACGAGCAGTACTTC. Protein product: CASSLQGYEQYF.

V usage is TRBV13 and J usage is TRBJ2-5, with 15 bases fitting TRBD2. Germline trimming cut 5 bases from V and 4 bases from J; bases unmatched to any gene: 8. Germline V lookup: CDR1 PRHDT, CDR2 FYEKMQ (reference sequence). This CDR3 is 17 amino acids long. As DNA, the CDR3 is TGTGCCAGCAGCGGAGGACTAGCGGGAGGGCCGGCAGAGACCCAGTACTTC. Residues: CASSGGLAGGPAETQYF.

The rearrangement links TRBV4-1 to TRBJ2-2, with D possibly matching TRBD1 (6 bases). Germline V CDR1 and CDR2: MGHRA, YSYEKL. V was trimmed by 2 bases and J by 5 bases, leaving 9 bases between them. This CDR3 is 14 amino acids long. The CDR3 sequence is CASSQYTGTGELFF. CDR3 coding DNA: TGCGCCAGCAGCCAATACACAGGGACCGGGGAGCTGTTTTTT.

This clone was counted once. The chain recombines TRBV7-2 with TRBJ1-2; no clear D gene. The germline gives CDR1 SGHTA, CDR2 FQGNSA. The CDR3 runs 15 residues. Trimming shortened V by 5 bases and J by 0 bases, and 13 bases separated the two germline ends. The CDR3 sequence: CASSLRLAANYGYTF. Written as DNA, the CDR3 is TGTGCCAGCAGCCTCCGTTTGGCAGCTAACTATGGCTACACCTTC. Full variable domain (outside the CDR3, taken from reference TRBV7-2 and TRBJ1-2): GAGVSQSPSNKVTEKGKDVELRCDPISGHTALYWYRQSLGQGLEFLIYFQGNSAPDKSGLPSDRFSAERTGGSVSTLTIQRTQQEDSAVYLCASSLRLAANYGYTFGSGTRLTVV.

The chain couples TRBV5-4 to TRBJ2-7, with 8 nucleotides matching TRBD2. The CDR3 runs 15 residues. The V and J ends lost 4 bases and 6 bases, in that order; junction bases with no gene match: 12. Germline assignment: CDR1 SGHNT and CDR2 YYREEE (reference sequence). In DNA form, the CDR3 reads TGTGCCAGCAGCGCCGGGTTGGGACTAGTCACCGAGCAGTACTTC. Encoded protein: CASSAGLGLVTEQYF.

The rearrangement joins TRBV4-2 to TRBJ2-7; 10 bases are a match to TRBD2. The CDR3 is 15 amino acids. CDR1 and CDR2 from the germline V gene are LGHNA and YNFKEQ. V lost 4 bases to trimming and J lost 1 base; unmatched junction nucleotides: 4. The chain's CDR3 is CASSPLAGGSYEQYF. CDR3 sequence (DNA): TGTGCCAGCAGCCCGTTAGCGGGGGGATCCTACGAGCAGTACTTC.

This clone was found a few times. The V and J genes are TRBV4-3 and TRBJ1-2, with a possible D match to TRBD1 (6 bases). Germline V lookup: CDR1 LGHNA, CDR2 YSLEER. The V gene lost 0 bases and the J gene lost 1 base, with 9 bases spanning the gap. CDR3 length equals 15 residues. The CDR3 coding sequence is TGCGCCAGCAGCCAAGAAGGACAGTTTAACTATGGCTACACCTTC. Translating it yields CASSQEGQFNYGYTF.

This rearrangement joins TRBV7-2 to TRBJ1-1, with no clear D. With 3 bases removed from V and 2 bases from J, the gap between germline ends came to 16 bases. CDR1 and CDR2 from the germline V gene are SGHTA and FQGNSA. The CDR3 covers 16 residues. CDR3 sequence reads: CASSFFRLSSNTEAFF. The DNA for the CDR3 is TGTGCCAGCAGCTTTTTCAGGCTAAGTTCTAACACTGAAGCTTTCTTT.

This rearrangement joins TRBV7-2 to TRBJ1-5, with D maybe TRBD1 (5 bases). V gave up 5 bases and J gave up 1 base, with 15 bases separating them. Germline CDR1 reads SGHTA; CDR2 reads FQGNSA. The CDR3 extends over 16 amino acids. The CDR3: CASSADSHRSNQPQHF. The CDR3 nucleotides are TGTGCCAGCAGCGCCGACAGCCACAGGAGCAATCAGCCCCAGCATTTT.

This chain links TRBV13 with TRBJ2-3; 9 nucleotides align to TRBD2. Germline CDR1 and CDR2: PRHDT and FYEKMQ (reference sequence). V shed 1 base and J 5 bases; nucleotides not matched to a gene: 10. The CDR3 sequence is 17 residues long. This chain's CDR3 is CASSLDWRGGLGDTQYF. The DNA of the CDR3 is TGTGCCAGCAGCTTAGATTGGCGGGGGGGCCTTGGAGATACGCAGTATTTT.